Reported below is one T cell receptor beta chain. The data were taken from a study of T cell changes during pregnancy in multiple sclerosis. V lost 2 bases to trimming and J lost 7 bases, with 7 bases between them. In germline, CDR1 is SGHDT, CDR2 YYEEEE. CDR3 length: 12 residues. Profiling relied on immunoSEQ multiplex PCR, and the TCRdb table lists in-frame clones only, not all of them. The table includes about 46,000 clones, approximately 89% detected once. The V call is TRBV5-6, the J call TRBJ2-1, with D perhaps matching TRBD2 (5 bases). The origin of this receptor is a female donor with multiple sclerosis, enrolled in a pregnancy study. Here the sequenced sample was CD8+ T cells from peripheral blood mononuclear cells, taken in the second trimester of pregnancy. For the CDR3, the DNA is TGTGCCAGCAGCTTCTCGGGGAATGAGCAGTTCTTC. Its translation is CASSFSGNEQFF.